These 26 T cell receptor beta chains were sequenced from one sample in a study of shared clonotypes between healthy human individuals. The method was immunoSEQ multiplex PCR; TCRdb's version includes in-frame clones alone and lacks a portion of them. The data contain 500,000 to 650,000 clones, around 76% of them singletons. The sequencing sample was made of PBMCs. The receptor source for this set is a woman aged 35 to 49 in good health. Some clones in this sample may be carry-over from other donors' samples.

The sample holds a few counts of this clone. The rearrangement links TRBV18 to TRBJ1-5, with no clear D. V was shortened by 5 bases and J by 3 bases, with 8 bases between the two germline ends. The CDR3 length is 13 residues. Germline V gene data show CDR1 as KGHSH and CDR2 as LQKENI. The CDR3 nucleotides read TGTGCCAGCTCAGCAGAATTCAATCAGCCCCAGCATTTT. Its translation: CASSAEFNQPQHF. Based on the CDR3 plus reference TRBV18 and TRBJ1-5, the full variable domain is NAGVMQNPRHLVRRRGQEARLRCSPMKGHSHVYWYRQLPEEGLKFMVYLQKENIIDESGMPKERFSAEFPKEGPSILRIQQVVRGDSAAYFCASSAEFNQPQHFGDGTRLSIL.

Of note for this clone: Different DNA sequences within this sample yield the same CDR3. The chain is built from TRBV30 and TRBJ2-3; 7 bases map to TRBD2. V shed 3 bases and J 0 bases; nucleotides not matched to a gene: 0. Germline CDR1 and CDR2: GTSNPN and SVGIG (reference sequence). The length of the CDR3 is 13 residues. This chain's CDR3 is CAWSGRSTDTQYF. The DNA of the CDR3 is TGTGCCTGGAGCGGGAGGAGCACAGATACGCAGTATTTT.

This clone has more than one count but fewer than ten. This chain uses TRBV6-5 with TRBJ2-1; 13 positions match TRBD2. Germline V CDR1 and CDR2: MNHEY, SVGAGI. CDR3 length: 15 amino acids. With V trimmed by 6 bases and J by 5 bases, 4 bases remained unmatched. CDR3 sequence reads: CASRSGLAGNNEQFF. As DNA, the CDR3 is TGTGCCAGCAGATCGGGACTAGCGGGGAACAATGAGCAGTTCTTC.

This clone was detected once. The chain is built from TRBV19 and TRBJ2-2; TRBD1 matches at 7 bases. The CDR3 totals 15 residues. Trimming at V came to 4 bases and at J to 3 bases, leaving 5 bases not matched to a gene. Germline V gene lookup returns CDR1 LNHDA and CDR2 SQIVND (reference sequence). Written as DNA, the CDR3 is TGTGCCAGTAGTAGGGTAGGGGGCGACACCGGGGAGCTGTTTTTT. Translation: CASSRVGGDTGELFF.

The chain is built from TRBV7-6 and TRBJ1-2; 8 bases align to TRBD1. The CDR3 is made up of 14 amino acids. The ends lost 4 bases at V and 4 bases at J; junction bases unmatched: 5. Germline CDR1 reads SGHVS; CDR2 reads FNYEAQ. In nucleotides, the CDR3 is TGTGCCAGCAGCTCCGACGACAGGGGCTATGGCTACACCTTC. Translated, it gives CASSSDDRGYGYTF.

This clone was found many times. The chain is built from TRBV6-1 and TRBJ2-7; 12 bases line up with TRBD2. V shed 3 bases and J 0 bases; nucleotides not matched to a gene: 0. There are 15 residues in the CDR3. The germline gives CDR1 MNHNS, CDR2 SASEGT. CDR3 sequence reads: CASSETSGSSYEQYF. The CDR3 DNA sequence: TGTGCCAGCAGTGAGACTAGCGGGAGCTCCTACGAGCAGTACTTC.

This chain links TRBV5-8 with TRBJ1-5; no clear D. Germline V lookup: CDR1 SGHTS, CDR2 YDEGEE. This CDR3 comprises 13 residues. Trimming shortened V by 4 bases and J by 4 bases, and 9 bases separated the two germline ends. The CDR3 loop is CASSLRDNQPQHF. The CDR3 DNA follows: TGTGCCAGCAGCCTCCGGGATAATCAGCCCCAGCATTTT.

The chain has TRBV18 and TRBJ2-2; D is perhaps TRBD1 or TRBD2 (7 bases each). Trimming left V 5 bases short and J 5 bases short, with 15 bases between. Germline CDR1 reads KGHSH; CDR2 reads LQKENI. This CDR3 has 15 amino acids. This chain's CDR3 is CASSTRQGGTGELFF. The CDR3 region has the DNA TGTGCCAGCTCAACAAGACAGGGAGGGACCGGGGAGCTGTTTTTT.

This chain joins TRBV4-3 and TRBJ2-1; D ambiguous. V was cut by 1 base and J by 0 bases, with 10 bases left in between. The CDR3 is 16 residues long. Germline V gives CDR1 LGHNA, CDR2 YSLEER. CDR3 DNA sequence: TGCGCCAGCAGCCAAGGGTCATTAAGCTCCTACAATGAGCAGTTCTTC. Amino acid sequence: CASSQGSLSSYNEQFF.

The chain has TRBV5-1 and TRBJ2-3; D uncertain. CDR1 and CDR2 from the germline V gene are SGHRS and YFSETQ. The CDR3 covers 17 residues. The V end was cut by 1 base, the J end by 2 bases, with 17 bases between. CDR3 sequence (DNA): TGCGCCAGCAGCTTGAGATCGGCAACAACAGTCACAGATACGCAGTATTTT. Its translation: CASSLRSATTVTDTQYF.

V is TRBV19 and J is TRBJ1-2; D perhaps matches TRBD1 (5 bases). Germline CDR1 is LNHDA and CDR2 is SQIVND (reference sequence). Trimming removed 0 bases from V and 2 bases from J, with 7 bases in between. CDR3 length: 14 residues. The DNA for the CDR3 is TGTGCCAGTAGTATAGATCGGACAAACTATGGCTACACCTTC. Translating it yields CASSIDRTNYGYTF.

The rearrangement links TRBV5-1 to TRBJ2-3, with D tentatively TRBD1 (6 bases). The CDR3 contains 16 residues. Germline CDR1 and CDR2: SGHRS and YFSETQ. V was clipped by 3 bases and J by 6 bases, with 20 bases between them. CDR3 sequence reads: CASSSRVGQIPDTQYF. The CDR3 DNA is TGCGCCAGCAGCTCGAGGGTGGGACAAATACCGGATACGCAGTATTTT.

This clone was seen just once. The V call is TRBV19, the J call TRBJ1-4; D gene uncertain. The CDR3 length is 13 residues. The V gene lost 3 bases and the J gene lost 5 bases, with 7 bases spanning the gap. The V gene's germline CDR1 is LNHDA and CDR2 SQIVND (reference sequence). CDR3 DNA: TGTGCCAGTAGTATCTCCTGGAATGAAAAACTGTTTTTT. It is translated as CASSISWNEKLFF.

The CDR3 DNA reads TGTGCCAGCTCACAAATAGAATCCTACGAGCAGTACTTC. As protein: CASSQIESYEQYF. This sequence joins TRBV18 and TRBJ2-7; D not certain. Germline V gene lookup returns CDR1 KGHSH and CDR2 LQKENI. CDR3 length: 13 amino acids. With 4 bases removed from V and 1 base from J, the gap between germline ends came to 8 bases.

The chain carries TRBV12-5 and TRBJ2-5; maybe TRBD1 (6 bases). CDR1 is LGHNT, CDR2 FRNRAP, per germline. This CDR3 is built from 13 residues. V gave up 4 bases and J gave up 7 bases, with 13 bases separating them. In nucleotides, the CDR3 is TGTGCTAGTGGTTCTACAGGGCCCGGGACCCAGTACTTC. Translated: CASGSTGPGTQYF.

V gene TRBV27 combines with J gene TRBJ2-2; no clear D. In germline, CDR1 is MNHEY, CDR2 SMNVEV (reference sequence). CDR3 length equals 15 residues. V gave up 6 bases and J gave up 2 bases, with 13 bases separating them. The CDR3 here is CASRFLGPNTGELFF. The CDR3 bases are TGTGCCAGCAGATTTCTCGGTCCTAACACCGGGGAGCTGTTTTTT.

The chain combines TRBV11-3 with TRBJ2-5; D is ambiguous. Looked up from germline, CDR1 is SGHNT and CDR2 is YENEEA. Trimming took off 2 bases at V and 0 bases at J, with 4 bases between the two ends. The length of the CDR3 is 13 residues. The CDR3 DNA follows: TGTGCCAGCAGCTTATCCAACCAAGAGACCCAGTACTTC. Translation: CASSLSNQETQYF.

The chain carries TRBV5-1 and TRBJ1-3, with D uncertain. CDR1 is SGHRS and CDR2 is YFSETQ in the germline V gene. V was shortened by 0 bases and J by 0 bases, with 10 bases between the two germline ends. The length of the CDR3 is 16 residues. The CDR3 here is CASSLDGRGSGNTIYF. In nucleotides, the CDR3 is TGCGCCAGCAGCTTGGACGGACGCGGCTCTGGAAACACCATATATTTT.

As to this clone: A read error may account for a junction end that differs from germline. V and J are TRBV7-9 and TRBJ2-1; no reliable D call. The germline V gene encodes CDR1 SEHNR and CDR2 FQNEAQ (reference sequence). The length of the CDR3 is 14 residues. CDR3 sequence reads: CASSEAHGYNEQFF. The CDR3 DNA reads TGTGCCAGCAGCGAGGCCCACGGTTACAATGAACAGTTCTTC.

This chain connects TRBV2 to TRBJ1-5; 7 positions agree with TRBD1. The CDR3 loop spans 17 amino acids. J lost 3 bases, V lost 0 bases, and 8 bases had no gene match. CDR1 SNHLY and CDR2 FYNNEI come from the germline V gene. CDR3 loop: CASSEALGGQINQPQHF. The DNA for the CDR3 is TGTGCCAGCAGTGAAGCGCTTGGGGGACAGATCAATCAGCCCCAGCATTTT.

The V and J genes are TRBV7-8 and TRBJ1-5, with D uncertain. The CDR3 has 15 amino acids. Per germline, CDR1 SGHVS and CDR2 FQNEAQ. V was cut by 5 bases and J by 0 bases, with 11 bases left in between. The CDR3 DNA sequence: TGTGCCAGCAGCGCCGAGAGGCCTAGCAATCAGCCCCAGCATTTT. This sequence encodes CASSAERPSNQPQHF.

The chain uses TRBV4-3 and TRBJ1-4, with D possibly TRBD1 on 6 matching bases. The CDR3 covers 15 residues. Germline-derived CDR1 and CDR2 are LGHNA and YSLEER. Trimming stripped 3 bases from V and 7 bases from J, with 15 bases between. The CDR3 bases are TGCGCCAGCAGCCACGACAGGCGGGGGATTGAAAAACTGTTTTTT. Amino acid sequence: CASSHDRRGIEKLFF.

This chain uses TRBV30 with TRBJ2-3; no definite D call. The V gene lost 0 bases and the J gene lost 2 bases, with 9 bases spanning the gap. This CDR3 region has 14 residues. CDR1 and CDR2 (germline): GTSNPN, SVGIG (reference sequence). The CDR3 nucleotides are TGTGCCTGGAGTGTGGGCCGCTCCACAGATACGCAGTATTTT. Its translation: CAWSVGRSTDTQYF.

In regard to this clone: At the DNA level, this CDR3 is encoded by other sequences in the same sample as well. DNA of the CDR3: TGTGCCAGCAGCTTACTAGCGGGAGGGCCTAATGAGCAGTTCTTC. Protein sequence: CASSLLAGGPNEQFF. This chain connects TRBV5-4 to TRBJ2-1; 13 nucleotides agree with TRBD2. Germline trimming cut 2 bases from V and 7 bases from J; bases unmatched to any gene: 3. The CDR3 sequence is 15 residues long. Germline V lookup: CDR1 SGHNT, CDR2 YYREEE (reference sequence).

The chain combines TRBV18 with TRBJ1-1; 9 positions agree with TRBD1. The germline gives CDR1 KGHSH, CDR2 LQKENI. V lost 3 bases, J lost 1 base, and 3 bases stayed unmatched. The CDR3 spans 15 residues. This CDR3 reads CASSPTQGANTEAFF. The CDR3 DNA is TGTGCCAGCTCACCTACACAGGGGGCGAACACTGAAGCTTTCTTT.

The V call is TRBV2, the J call TRBJ2-1; the D gene is possibly TRBD2 (5 bases). Germline V CDR1 and CDR2: SNHLY, FYNNEI. The CDR3 sequence is 13 residues long. V lost 6 bases, J lost 1 base, and 7 bases lay in between. CDR3 sequence (DNA): TGTGCCAGCAGACTAGAGTCCTACAATGAGCAGTTCTTC. It is translated as CASRLESYNEQFF. Full variable domain (missing parts from reference TRBV2 and TRBJ2-1): EPEVTQTPSHQVTQMGQEVILRCVPISNHLYFYWYRQILGQKVEFLVSFYNNEISEKSEIFDDQFSVERPDGSNFTLKIRSTKLEDSAMYFCASRLESYNEQFFGPGTRLTVL.